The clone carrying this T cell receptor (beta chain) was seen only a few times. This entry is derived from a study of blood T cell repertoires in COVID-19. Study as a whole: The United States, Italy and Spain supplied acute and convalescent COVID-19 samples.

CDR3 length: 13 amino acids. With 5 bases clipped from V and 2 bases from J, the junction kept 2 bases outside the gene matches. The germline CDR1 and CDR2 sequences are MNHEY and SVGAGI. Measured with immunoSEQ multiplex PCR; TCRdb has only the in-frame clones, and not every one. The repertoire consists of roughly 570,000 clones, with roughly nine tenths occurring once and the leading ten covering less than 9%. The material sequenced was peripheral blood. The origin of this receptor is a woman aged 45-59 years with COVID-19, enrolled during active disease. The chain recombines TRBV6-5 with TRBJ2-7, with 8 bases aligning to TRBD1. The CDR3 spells CASSTTGAYEQYF. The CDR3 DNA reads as TGTGCCAGCAGTACGACAGGGGCCTACGAGCAGTACTTC.